Listed below are T cell receptor beta chains from one sample, sequenced in a study of identical twins. TCRdb re-analysed the 5' RACE reads in MiXCR, keeping a single row per CDR3 protein. In the table there are about 890,000 distinct CDR3 sequences, around 12% of which are singletons. These data also featured in a second study, about yellow fever vaccine responses in identical twins.

Material: PBMCs. These receptors came from a woman between 18 and 29 years old in good health. The CDR3 runs from the conserved cysteine through the conserved F or W. The order of the fields is J gene, V gene, CDR3 length, CDR3 protein.

J gene: TRBJ2-5; V gene: TRBV29-1; CDR3 length: 13; CDR3 protein: CSVSGTLVETQYF
J gene: TRBJ2-2; V gene: TRBV5-1; CDR3 length: 16; CDR3 protein: CASSPGTVQNTGELFF
J gene: TRBJ1-4; V gene: TRBV12-3/TRBV12-4; CDR3 length: 14; CDR3 protein: CASKLGATNEKLFF
J gene: TRBJ1-5; V gene: TRBV7-8; CDR3 length: 16; CDR3 protein: CASTKSGTGLNQPQHF
J gene: TRBJ2-5; V gene: TRBV6-5; CDR3 length: 16; CDR3 protein: CASSYWASGDQETQYF
J gene: TRBJ2-7; V gene: TRBV13; CDR3 length: 16; CDR3 protein: CASSLGPGLAGGEQYF
J gene: TRBJ2-1; V gene: TRBV9; CDR3 length: 16; CDR3 protein: CASSVGDSASDNEQFF
J gene: TRBJ1-4; V gene: TRBV20-1; CDR3 length: 14; CDR3 protein: CSALGVATNEKLFF
J gene: TRBJ1-5; V gene: TRBV20-1; CDR3 length: 14; CDR3 protein: CSAVNPDSNQPQHF
J gene: TRBJ2-3; V gene: TRBV12-3/TRBV12-4; CDR3 length: 14; CDR3 protein: CASSLMGVSDTQYF
J gene: TRBJ2-2; V gene: TRBV6-1; CDR3 length: 13; CDR3 protein: CASRGQGAGELFF